This is a list of T cell receptor beta chains from one sample in a study of graft-versus-host responses after intestinal transplantation. TCRdb's table, derived via immunoSEQ multiplex PCR, lists solely in-frame clones and lacks some. This table holds about 20,000 clones, around 39% found once. Sequenced material: alloreactive CD4+ T cells from a mixed lymphocyte reaction culture, taken before intestinal transplant. The source of these receptors is a human patient who received an intestinal transplant. Both conserved end residues are trimmed from each CDR3.

v_gene	j_gene	CDR3aa
TRBV29-1	TRBJ2-2	SVGHLNTGELF
TRBV11-2	TRBJ1-2	ASSLGSGYT
TRBV10-3	TRBJ1-2	AIRGTLANYGYT
TRBV2	TRBJ1-2	ASRQLLGYT
TRBV10-3	TRBJ1-5	AISEGPRVTGNQPQH
TRBV18	TRBJ1-2	ASSSDRGRRDSPGYT
TRBV2	TRBJ1-1	ASKVSPKNTEAF
TRBV7-6	TRBJ2-7	ASSLRAGRAEQY
TRBV15	TRBJ1-5	ATKRQAMGGQPQH
TRBV12-5	TRBJ1-1	ASGLVLEVKGRTEAF
TRBV19	TRBJ1-5	ASSIYTGGPRYSNQPQH
TRBV19	TRBJ2-7	ASSAWAGSSYEQY
TRBV7-9	TRBJ2-5	ASSLGSSGGPSGTQY
TRBV9	TRBJ2-1	ASSVIPTPHEQF
TRBV2	TRBJ1-6	ASSPRVKAFQNNSPLH
TRBV10-3	TRBJ2-2	AITGRDTGELF
TRBV5-1	TRBJ1-3	ASSSTGTSGNTIY
TRBV5-1	TRBJ2-2	ASSFELANTGELF
TRBV10-3	TRBJ1-5	AISEGGRSQPQH
TRBV9	TRBJ1-5	ASSAEPGVRPQH